This T cell receptor (beta chain) is drawn from a study of radiotherapy plus CTLA-4 blockade in lung cancer. The overall study: Across the patients, objective responses occurred in approximately 19%, and disease control in over 25%.

With ipilimumab providing CTLA-4 blockade, focal radiation was administered to patients who had chemo-refractory metastatic non-small-cell lung cancer. Turning to this clone: Its antigen is as yet unknown.

The data were produced by immunoSEQ multiplex PCR, yet TCRdb's version contains in-frame clones alone and is incomplete. The data show 70,000 to 95,000 clones, around nine tenths seen once. Points from the study as a whole: Early shifts in blood T cell clones, with interferon-beta, reportedly predicted response best. After radiotherapy and ipilimumab, tumor-derived clones expanded in peripheral blood.

The CDR3 runs to 17 residues. The chain joins TRBV1 to TRBJ1-4. TRBV1 is assigned pseudogene status. Sequenced here: peripheral blood, sampled from a patient treated with radiotherapy plus ipilimumab. The TCR originated in a human donor with non-small cell lung cancer that progressed on radiotherapy plus ipilimumab. The CDR3 DNA reads as TGCACCAGCAGCCAAGATGGGCGGGGCAGGGTAGGGGAAAAACTGTTTTTT. It is translated as CTSSQDGRGRVGEKLFF.